This T cell receptor (beta chain) was sequenced during a study of Ad26.COV2.S vaccination and SARS-CoV-2 variants. About the research overall: Ad26.COV2.S arm of COV1001 included the donor.

Profiling relied on immunoSEQ multiplex PCR, and the TCRdb table lists in-frame clones only, not all of them. The table records about 350,000 clones, 86% of them present only once. A word on this clone: Its antigen is currently unknown. The sample contains more than one DNA sequence encoding this CDR3.

The treatment: roughly 20 received Ad26.COV2.S at low or high dose, single or two shots; 5 received placebo; per-sample allocation not given. Following the first vaccine or placebo injection, samples were taken on day 63. The CDR3 totals 13 residues. Trimming pared 3 bases from V and 3 bases from J, leaving 8 bases between. From germline, CDR1 is LNHDA and CDR2 SQIVND (reference sequence). Study-level results: Greater spike-specific TCR breadth was seen in vaccine recipients than in placebo recipients. Whether participants received vaccine or placebo, their non-spike TCR breadth was similar.

This chain links TRBV19 with TRBJ1-1, with D maybe TRBD1 (5 bases). The receptor was isolated from a person aged 18-65 years who received the Ad26.COV2.S COVID-19 vaccine or a placebo. The sample here was peripheral blood, taken in a trial of Ad26.COV2.S vaccine versus placebo. The DNA of the CDR3 is TGTGCCAGTAGTATCTCGGGGGACACTGAAGCTTTCTTT. It specifies CASSISGDTEAFF.